This record looks at one T cell receptor beta chain sequence and its context. An input of about 0.5 to 1 ug of RNA was subjected to reverse transcription using random hexamers. Multiplex immunoSEQ PCR targeted 54 Vbeta and 13 Jbeta TCR beta segments. TCRdb itself ran the immunoSEQ multiplex PCR reads through MiXCR, one entry per CDR3 protein. The sample shows some 300,000 distinct CDR3 sequences, around 91% of them seen only once. The CD8+ and CD4+ T cells were isolated magnetically using a negative isolation approach, whereas the TEMRA cells were enriched by FACS. The data were obtained in a study of CD8 T cells in Susac syndrome. Sequences were obtained from CD8+ T cells from PBMCs. The receptor was isolated from a human donor with multiple sclerosis.

The CDR3 nucleotides are TGCAGTGCTAGAGATATGGGGGGGCTAACGAGGTTGAACACTGAAGCTTTCTTT. Its protein product is CSARDMGGLTRLNTEAFF. J is TRBJ1-1 and V is TRBV20-1; D is perhaps TRBD1 (6 bases). V was shortened by 0 bases and J by 0 bases, with 20 bases between the two germline ends. The CDR3 covers 18 residues. Germline V gene sequence: CDR1 DFQATT, CDR2 SNEGSKA (reference sequence).